This T cell receptor (beta chain) was observed in a study of blood T cell repertoires in COVID-19. Study details: Researchers got acute and convalescent COVID-19 samples from the United States, Italy and Spain. PBMCs, B-cell-depleted T cells, or T cells were the source of the cDNA or gDNA that made up the material.

Original handling: Scientists estimated how many nucleated cells there were by amplifying reference gene primers. Clones were sequenced by immunoSEQ multiplex PCR, and TCRdb holds only the in-frame ones, with some missing. The D gene and trimming were derived from the DNA, and the V and J assignments and clone size from that table. The sample shows approximately 80,000 clones, under 90% of them seen only once. Material for sequencing was peripheral blood. The receptor comes from an elderly man with acute or convalescent COVID-19.

CDR3 sequence: CASSERLVKETQYF. The CDR3 region has the DNA TGTGCCAGCAGCGAACGACTGGTGAAAGAGACCCAGTACTTC. The J gene is TRBJ2-5, the V gene TRBV2; D uncertain. Between the trimmed V and J ends, which lost 6 bases and 3 bases, there was a span of 14 bases. The CDR3 spans 14 residues. The germline gives CDR1 SNHLY, CDR2 FYNNEI.